The next 16 T cell receptor beta chains were all read from a single sample in a study of CD8+CD57+ T cells in acquired aplastic anemia. CD8+CD57+ cell expansion, shown by flow cytometry, had occurred in the patients selected for sequencing. The use of genomic DNA as template underpinned the TCR beta VDJ and CDR3 profiling. TCRdb reprocessed the reads via MiXCR and lists one record per CDR3 protein. The sample includes a few hundred thousand distinct CDR3 sequences, about half of them seen just once. Material for sequencing was sorted CD4+, CD8+, or CD8+CD57+ T cells (not recorded which) from PBMCs. All receptors derive from a human donor with aplastic anemia.

The genes are TRBV11-3 and TRBJ1-1; tentative D call: TRBD1 (5 bases). V was pared by 5 bases and J by 6 bases, with 16 bases between. From germline, CDR1 is SGHNT and CDR2 YENEEA. The CDR3 is made up of 14 amino acids. The CDR3 coding sequence is TGTGCCAGCAGCCCAGACGGGGGGGGGGCTGAAGCTTTCTTT. Encoded protein: CASSPDGGGAEAFF.

The chain combines TRBV19 with TRBJ2-1, with D hard to call. V dropped 4 bases and J dropped 7 bases, with 8 bases sitting between them. Germline CDR1 and CDR2: LNHDA and SQIVND (reference sequence). CDR3 size: 12 residues. CDR3 nucleotide sequence: TGTGCCAGTAGTAAGGGCTCTAATGAGCAGTTCTTC. Amino acids: CASSKGSNEQFF.

The chain joins TRBV6-6 to TRBJ2-1; 10 positions agree with TRBD2. The ends lost 5 bases at V and 2 bases at J; junction bases unmatched: 6. The germline V gene encodes CDR1 MNHNY and CDR2 SVGAGI (reference sequence). There are 16 residues in the CDR3. CDR3 nucleotide sequence: TGTGCCAGCAGTCCCCCAAGCGGGGGGGCCTACAATGAGCAGTTCTTC. Amino acid sequence: CASSPPSGGAYNEQFF.

The chain carries TRBV11-2 and TRBJ2-5; tentatively, D is TRBD2 (7 bases). Germline CDR1 and CDR2: SGHAT and FQNNGV. CDR3 length equals 15 residues. V was trimmed by 5 bases and J by 5 bases, leaving 18 bases between them. CDR3 bases: TGTGCCAGCAGCACCCAACTAGGGAGGGGGGAGACCCAGTACTTC. This gives the protein CASSTQLGRGETQYF. Together with reference TRBV11-2 and TRBJ2-5, the CDR3 gives the full variable domain: EAGVAQSPRYKIIEKRQSVAFWCNPISGHATLYWYQQILGQGPKLLIQFQNNGVVDDSQLPKDRFSAERLKGVDSTLKIQPAKLEDSAVYLCASSTQLGRGETQYFGPGTRLLVL.

As concerns this clonotype: In this CDR3 the conserved last residue, phenylalanine or tryptophan, is missing, so a read error is likely. The DNA is omitted, as the CDR3 cannot be located on it reliably, and the CDR3 follows TCRdb's listing. The rearrangement links TRBV3-1 to TRBJ2-2. The V gene's germline CDR1 is LGHDT and CDR2 YNNKEL (reference sequence). The CDR3 is 11 residues long, counting both termini. The CDR3 loop reads CASSQDLTLIL.

V and J are TRBV20-1 and TRBJ2-1; 8 bases are a match to TRBD2. This CDR3 region has 16 residues. Trimming removed 4 bases from V and 0 bases from J; junction bases left unmatched: 8. Germline V lookup: CDR1 DFQATT, CDR2 SNEGSKA (reference sequence). The CDR3 sequence is CSATSTSGLSYNEQFF. DNA for the CDR3: TGCAGTGCTACCTCCACTAGCGGCCTCTCCTACAATGAGCAGTTCTTC.

As to this clonotype: This likely comes from a read error, as the CDR3 has no conserved phenylalanine or tryptophan at its end. The DNA is omitted, as the CDR3 cannot be located on it reliably, and the CDR3 follows TCRdb's listing. This rearrangement joins TRBV20-1 to TRBJ2-7; TRBD1, the table's D call, was not compared with the DNA. Per the germline V gene, CDR1 is DFQATT and CDR2 is SNEGSKA (reference sequence). The CDR3 length is 8 residues, termini included. The CDR3 loop reads CSAGQGSY.

The genes are TRBV3-1 and TRBJ2-1; 10 bases fit TRBD1. CDR1 is LGHDT, CDR2 YNNKEL, per germline (reference sequence). CDR3 length: 15 residues. J lost 3 bases, V lost 3 bases, and 2 bases had no gene match. CDR3 sequence reads: CASSHGDRGYNEQFF. As DNA, the CDR3 is TGTGCCAGCAGCCACGGGGACAGGGGCTACAATGAGCAGTTCTTC.

This clonotype was seen only once. The genes are TRBV16 and TRBJ1-2, with D possibly being TRBD1 (5 bases). V was shortened by 4 bases and J by 4 bases, with 16 bases between the two germline ends. Germline V gene data show CDR1 as KGHSY and CDR2 as FQNENV. This CDR3 has 15 residues. CDR3 sequence: CASSPASEGLYGYTF. In nucleotides, the CDR3 is TGTGCCAGCAGCCCCGCCTCGGAGGGACTCTATGGCTACACCTTC.

This clonotype was counted at least ten times. The chain is built from TRBV6-1 and TRBJ2-1; no clear D. Germline V gene data show CDR1 as MNHNS and CDR2 as SASEGT. The V end was cut by 6 bases, the J end by 0 bases, with 9 bases between. The CDR3 is made up of 14 amino acids. The CDR3 spells CASSGINSYNEQFF. The CDR3 DNA reads TGTGCCAGCAGCGGAATTAACTCCTACAATGAGCAGTTCTTC.

This clonotype was observed many times. The genes are TRBV11-2 and TRBJ1-5, with D possibly TRBD1 on 6 matching bases. Trimming stripped 4 bases from V and 5 bases from J, with 9 bases between. Germline loops: CDR1 SGHAT, CDR2 FQNNGV. The CDR3 is 13 residues long. The CDR3 loop reads CASSSDRYQPQHF. The CDR3 DNA follows: TGTGCCAGCAGCTCCGACAGGTATCAGCCCCAGCATTTT.

Ten or more counts support this clonotype. The chain recombines TRBV5-6 with TRBJ1-6, with D uncertain. The CDR3 has 13 amino acids. Germline V gene lookup returns CDR1 SGHDT and CDR2 YYEEEE. V was trimmed by 6 bases and J by 10 bases, leaving 14 bases between them. In nucleotides, the CDR3 is TGTGCCAGCACCTTTGGGCAAAGGTCACCCCTCCACTTT. Translated, it gives CASTFGQRSPLHF.

J is TRBJ1-1 and V is TRBV11-1; no firm D call. Germline V lookup: CDR1 SGHAT, CDR2 FQDESV (reference sequence). V was pared by 4 bases and J by 6 bases, with 12 bases between. This CDR3 has 13 residues. CDR3 loop: CASSSRQFAEAFF. As DNA, the CDR3 is TGTGCCAGCAGCTCCCGGCAATTCGCTGAAGCTTTCTTT.

The rearrangement uses TRBV11-3 and TRBJ2-7, with 7 bases fitting TRBD2. Germline lookup yields CDR1 SGHNT and CDR2 YENEEA. CDR3 length equals 13 residues. J gave up 2 bases and V 6 bases, and 4 bases lay outside the gene matches. In nucleotides, the CDR3 is TGTGCCAGCAGTCTGCGGGAGCCCTACGAGCAGTACTTC. Encoded protein: CASSLREPYEQYF.

V is TRBV20-1 and J is TRBJ2-5, with TRBD1 matching 9 bases. Germline V gives CDR1 DFQATT, CDR2 SNEGSKA (reference sequence). V shed 5 bases, J shed 5 bases, and the junction held 6 bases outside the gene matches. This CDR3 is 13 amino acids long. CDR3 residues: CSADRGVRETQYF. CDR3 sequence (DNA): TGCAGTGCTGACAGGGGGGTGCGTGAGACCCAGTACTTC.

The chain has TRBV27 and TRBJ1-5, with D unresolved. Trimming cost V 1 base and J 3 bases, with 7 bases left between them. This CDR3 comprises 14 residues. Germline values: CDR1 MNHEY, CDR2 SMNVEV (reference sequence). The CDR3 nucleotides are TGTGCCAGCAGTTTATGGGGTTTCAATCAGCCCCAGCATTTT. Amino acids: CASSLWGFNQPQHF.